The 15 T cell receptor beta chains given below trace back to one sample, sequenced in a study of blood T cell repertoires in COVID-19. Libraries were prepared by immunoSEQ multiplex PCR; TCRdb keeps only in-frame clonotypes and omits some of them. The sample records about 270,000 clones, 88% being singletons. The sequencing sample was made of PBMCs or T cells enriched from blood (not recorded which). The source is a woman in her sixties or seventies in a cohort exposed to, infected with or recovered from COVID-19 (not recorded which).

The genes are TRBV27 and TRBJ1-5; 7 bases fit TRBD1. CDR1 and CDR2 (germline): MNHEY, SMNVEV (reference sequence). The V and J ends lost 6 bases and 7 bases, in that order; junction bases with no gene match: 9. CDR3 length: 14 amino acids. The chain's CDR3 is CASRGQGGGQPQHF. For the CDR3, the DNA is TGTGCCAGCAGGGGCCAGGGGGGTGGGCAGCCCCAGCATTTT.

This clone was detected once. The chain uses TRBV5-1 and TRBJ1-4; D possibly corresponds to TRBD1 (6 bases). CDR1 SGHRS and CDR2 YFSETQ come from the germline V gene. V lost 0 bases and J 4 bases, leaving 13 bases between the germline ends. The CDR3 has 16 amino acids. The CDR3 reads CASSLGGTSGNEKLFF. The CDR3 nucleotides are TGCGCCAGCAGCTTGGGGGGGACATCCGGTAATGAAAAACTGTTTTTT.

CDR3 loop: CASTGGQTYEQYF. The CDR3 DNA follows: TGTGCCAGCACCGGGGGACAGACCTACGAGCAGTACTTC. The genes are TRBV28 and TRBJ2-7; possible D gene TRBD1, 7 bases. Germline assignment: CDR1 MDHEN and CDR2 SYDVKM. Trimming took off 7 bases at V and 2 bases at J, with 12 bases between the two ends. The CDR3 has 13 residues.

The chain has TRBV6-4 and TRBJ2-3; 10 nucleotides align to TRBD1. V lost 5 bases and J lost 2; bases outside the gene matches: 4. CDR3 length: 15 residues. The V gene's germline CDR1 is MRHNA and CDR2 SNTAGT. CDR3 in DNA: TGTGCCAGCAGTACCGGGACAGGGGCCACAGATACGCAGTATTTT. It is translated as CASSTGTGATDTQYF.

The chain carries TRBV28 and TRBJ1-2; D not resolved. This CDR3 comprises 12 residues. Trimming took off 2 bases at V and 5 bases at J, with 6 bases between the two ends. The germline V gene has CDR1 MDHEN and CDR2 SYDVKM. CDR3 protein: CASSLKTYGYTF. The CDR3, as DNA: TGTGCCAGCAGTTTAAAGACTTATGGCTACACCTTC.

The chain has TRBV18 and TRBJ2-7, with a possible D match to TRBD1 (6 bases). Germline CDR1 reads KGHSH; CDR2 reads LQKENI. The CDR3 runs to 14 residues. V lost 3 bases, J lost 3 bases, and 12 bases lay in between. CDR3 in amino acids: CASSPTPGHYEQYF. In nucleotides, the CDR3 is TGTGCCAGCTCACCGACCCCGGGACACTACGAGCAGTACTTC.

The chain joins TRBV2 to TRBJ2-2; D possibly corresponds to TRBD1 (6 bases). Deletions cut 6 bases from V and 5 bases from J, with 16 bases between. CDR1 SNHLY and CDR2 FYNNEI come from the germline V gene. This CDR3 is 15 amino acids long. The chain's CDR3 is CASRYRELRTGELFF. The DNA of the CDR3 is TGTGCCAGCAGGTACAGGGAGTTGAGAACCGGGGAGCTGTTTTTT.

This chain links TRBV24-1 with TRBJ2-1; D perhaps matches TRBD1 (6 bases). Deletions cut 7 bases from V and 0 bases from J, with 15 bases between. The germline V gene has CDR1 KGHDR and CDR2 SFDVKD. The CDR3 is made up of 16 amino acids. CDR3 coding DNA: TGTGCCACCAGGTCCCGGGACATCAGCTCCTACAATGAGCAGTTCTTC. Translating gives CATRSRDISSYNEQFF.

The rearrangement uses TRBV7-3 and TRBJ2-3; 12 nucleotides match TRBD2. The junction had 3 bases not matched to a gene; V was cut back by 5 bases and J by 0 bases. Germline V gene lookup returns CDR1 SGHTA and CDR2 FQGTGA. This CDR3 is 16 amino acids long. This CDR3 is CASSPGTSGSTDTQYF. The CDR3, as DNA: TGTGCCAGCAGCCCGGGGACTAGCGGGAGCACAGATACGCAGTATTTT.

The J gene is TRBJ1-6, the V gene TRBV2; D is perhaps TRBD1 (5 bases). Germline V gives CDR1 SNHLY, CDR2 FYNNEI. V lost 11 bases, J lost 11 bases, and 19 bases lay in between. CDR3 length equals 13 residues. As DNA, the CDR3 is TGTGCCGGGAGGGGCAGGGTCTATACACCCCTCCACTTT. This codes for CAGRGRVYTPLHF.

The chain carries TRBV6-6 and TRBJ1-5, with TRBD1 matching 7 bases. The CDR3 runs 14 residues. The V gene end was trimmed by 7 bases and the J gene end by 0 bases; junction bases not matched to a gene: 3. Germline values: CDR1 MNHNY, CDR2 SVGAGI (reference sequence). The CDR3 region is CASTGTDSNQPQHF. CDR3 bases: TGTGCCAGCACAGGGACAGATAGCAATCAGCCCCAGCATTTT.

This clone was detected many times. This chain links TRBV20-1 with TRBJ2-2; D unresolved. From germline, CDR1 is DFQATT and CDR2 SNEGSKA (reference sequence). This CDR3 has 11 residues. Trimming pared 4 bases from V and 4 bases from J, leaving 4 bases between. The CDR3 is CSATSTGELFF. Written as DNA, the CDR3 is TGCAGTGCTACTAGCACCGGGGAGCTGTTTTTT.

The chain couples TRBV5-3 to TRBJ1-6, with 7 bases that match TRBD1. TRBV5-3 counts as an open reading frame of uncertain function. CDR3 length: 14 amino acids. V lost 3 bases and J lost 14; bases outside the gene matches: 11. CDR3 coding DNA: TGTGCCAGAAGCTCGGACAGGTGCTTAGACTCCCTCCACTTT. Encoded protein: CARSSDRCLDSLHF.

The chain has TRBV19 and TRBJ1-2, with 7 positions matching TRBD1. The CDR3 is 15 amino acids. V lost 7 bases and J lost 2; bases outside the gene matches: 10. The germline V gene encodes CDR1 LNHDA and CDR2 SQIVND (reference sequence). The CDR3 spells CASTPTGFRNYGYTF. CDR3 bases: TGTGCCAGTACCCCGACAGGGTTTCGGAACTATGGCTACACCTTC.

The chain links TRBV6-5 to TRBJ2-5, with D perhaps matching TRBD1 (6 bases). From germline, CDR1 is MNHEY and CDR2 SVGAGI. V lost 4 bases, J lost 1 base, and 16 bases lay in between. The CDR3 is 16 residues long. Written as DNA, the CDR3 is TGTGCCAGCAGTTTAGGGGGTGGCAGGGGCCAAGAGACCCAGTACTTC. Amino acid sequence: CASSLGGGRGQETQYF.